The following is a T cell receptor (beta chain) sequence with its context. Authors' processing steps: Amplification of reference gene primers was used by the study to estimate nucleated cell counts. Repertoires were generated with immunoSEQ multiplex PCR, while TCRdb's copy carries only in-frame clones and drops some. V, J and clone size reflect that table, while D and trimming were determined from the DNA. The sample consists of approximately 140,000 clones, 65% to 90% of them appearing once. This CDR3 is built from 15 residues. Germline V gene data show CDR1 as LGHNT and CDR2 as FRNRAP. V lost 0 bases to trimming and J lost 2 bases; unmatched junction nucleotides: 4. This entry is derived from a study of blood T cell repertoires in COVID-19. The wider study: Samples taken during acute and convalescent COVID-19 were collected in the United States, Italy and Spain. In each case, the material was cDNA or gDNA derived from T cells, B-cell-depleted T cells, or PBMCs.

The chain recombines TRBV12-5 with TRBJ2-7; 7 bases are a match to TRBD2. The sample consisted of peripheral blood. The sequence came from a man between 65 and 79 years old with acute or convalescent COVID-19. The CDR3 region is CASGLVREGTYEQYF. The CDR3 DNA is TGTGCTAGTGGTTTGGTAAGGGAGGGGACCTACGAGCAGTACTTC. Full variable domain (remainder filled in from reference TRBV12-5 and TRBJ2-7): DARVTQTPRHKVTEMGQEVTMRCQPILGHNTVFWYRQTMMQGLELLAYFRNRAPLDDSGMPKDRFSAEMPDATLATLKIQPSEPRDSAVYFCASGLVREGTYEQYFGPGTRLTVT.